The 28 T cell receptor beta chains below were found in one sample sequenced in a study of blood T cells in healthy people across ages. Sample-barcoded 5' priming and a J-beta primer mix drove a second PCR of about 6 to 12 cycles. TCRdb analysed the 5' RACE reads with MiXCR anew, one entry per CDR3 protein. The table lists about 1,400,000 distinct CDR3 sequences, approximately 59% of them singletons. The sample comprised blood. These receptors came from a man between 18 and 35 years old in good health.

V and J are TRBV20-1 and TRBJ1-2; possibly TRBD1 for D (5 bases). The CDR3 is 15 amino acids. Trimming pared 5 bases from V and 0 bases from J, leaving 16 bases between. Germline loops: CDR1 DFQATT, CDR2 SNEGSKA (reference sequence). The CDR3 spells CSAPGNRPPNYGYTF. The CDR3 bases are TGCAGTGCTCCTGGGAACAGGCCCCCTAACTATGGCTACACCTTC.

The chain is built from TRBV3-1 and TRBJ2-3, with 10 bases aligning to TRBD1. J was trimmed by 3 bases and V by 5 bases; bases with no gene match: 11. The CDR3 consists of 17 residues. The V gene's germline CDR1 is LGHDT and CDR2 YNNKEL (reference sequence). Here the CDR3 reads CASSTSTGTGATDTQYF. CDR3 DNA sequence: TGTGCCAGCAGCACCTCGACCGGGACAGGGGCAACAGATACGCAGTATTTT.

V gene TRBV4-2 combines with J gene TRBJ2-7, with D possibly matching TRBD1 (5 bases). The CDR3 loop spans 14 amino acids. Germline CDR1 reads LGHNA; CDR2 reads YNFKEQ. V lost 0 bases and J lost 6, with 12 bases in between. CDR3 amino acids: CASSQDLRASEQYF. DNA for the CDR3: TGTGCCAGCAGCCAAGACCTCAGGGCATCCGAGCAGTACTTC.

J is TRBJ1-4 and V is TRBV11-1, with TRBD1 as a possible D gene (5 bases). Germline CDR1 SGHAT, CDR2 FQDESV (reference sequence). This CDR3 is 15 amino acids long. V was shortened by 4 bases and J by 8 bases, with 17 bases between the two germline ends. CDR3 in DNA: TGTGCCAGCAGCTCGGAGGACACTCTAGGGGAAAAACTGTTTTTT. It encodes CASSSEDTLGEKLFF.

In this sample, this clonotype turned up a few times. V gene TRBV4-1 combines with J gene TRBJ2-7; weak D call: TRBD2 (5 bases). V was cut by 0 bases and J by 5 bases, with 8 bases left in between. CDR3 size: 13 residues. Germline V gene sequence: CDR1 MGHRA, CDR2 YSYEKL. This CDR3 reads CASSQELGDEQYF. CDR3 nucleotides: TGCGCCAGCAGCCAAGAACTAGGTGACGAGCAGTACTTC.

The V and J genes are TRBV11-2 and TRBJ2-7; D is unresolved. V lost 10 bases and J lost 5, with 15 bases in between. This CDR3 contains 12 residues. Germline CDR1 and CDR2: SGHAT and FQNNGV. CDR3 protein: CANDHMHNEQYF. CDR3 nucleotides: TGTGCCAACGACCACATGCACAACGAGCAGTACTTC.

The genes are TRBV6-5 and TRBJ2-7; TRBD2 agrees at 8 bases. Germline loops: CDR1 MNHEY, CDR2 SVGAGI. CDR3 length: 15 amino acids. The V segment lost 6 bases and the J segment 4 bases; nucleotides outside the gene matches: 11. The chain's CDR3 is CASRPAGGTEYEQYF. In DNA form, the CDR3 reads TGTGCCAGCAGGCCTGCGGGGGGTACCGAATACGAGCAGTACTTC.

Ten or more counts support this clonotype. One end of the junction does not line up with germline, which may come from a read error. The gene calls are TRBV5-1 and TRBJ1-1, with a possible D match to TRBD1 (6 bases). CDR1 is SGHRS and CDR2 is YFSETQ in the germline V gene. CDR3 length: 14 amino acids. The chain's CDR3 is CASSFRGMNTEAFF. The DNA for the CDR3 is TGTGCCAGCAGCTTTAGGGGGATGAACACTGAAGCTTTCTTT.

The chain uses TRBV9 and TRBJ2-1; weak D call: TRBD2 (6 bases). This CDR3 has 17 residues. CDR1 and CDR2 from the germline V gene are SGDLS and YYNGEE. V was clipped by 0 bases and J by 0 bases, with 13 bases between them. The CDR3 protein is CASSVGGGDHSYNEQFF. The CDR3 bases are TGTGCCAGCAGCGTAGGTGGCGGGGACCACTCCTACAATGAGCAGTTCTTC.

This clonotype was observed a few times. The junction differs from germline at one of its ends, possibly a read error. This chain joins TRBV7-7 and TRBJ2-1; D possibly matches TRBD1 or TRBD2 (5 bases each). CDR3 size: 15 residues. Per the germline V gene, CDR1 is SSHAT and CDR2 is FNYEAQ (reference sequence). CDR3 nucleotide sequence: TGTGCTAGCAGTCCGTCTGGGACGGCCGGCAATGAGCAGTTCTTC. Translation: CASSPSGTAGNEQFF. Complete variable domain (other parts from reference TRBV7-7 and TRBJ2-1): GAGVSQSPRYKVTKRGQDVTLRCDPISSHATLYWYQQALGQGPEFLTYFNYEAQPDKSGLPSDRFSAERPEGSISTLTIQRTEQRDSAMYRCASSPSGTAGNEQFFGPGTRLTVL.

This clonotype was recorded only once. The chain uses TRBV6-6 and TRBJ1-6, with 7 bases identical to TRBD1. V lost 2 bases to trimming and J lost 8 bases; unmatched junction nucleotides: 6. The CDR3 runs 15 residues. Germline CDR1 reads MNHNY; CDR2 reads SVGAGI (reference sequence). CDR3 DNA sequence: TGTGCCAGCAGTTACGAGGACAGGATCGATTCACCCCTCCACTTT. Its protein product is CASSYEDRIDSPLHF.

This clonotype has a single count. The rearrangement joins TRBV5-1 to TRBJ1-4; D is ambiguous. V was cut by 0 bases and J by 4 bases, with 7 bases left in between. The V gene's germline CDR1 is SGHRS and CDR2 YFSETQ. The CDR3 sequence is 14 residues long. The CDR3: CASSLDGLNEKLFF. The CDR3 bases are TGCGCCAGCAGCTTGGACGGACTTAATGAAAAACTGTTTTTT.

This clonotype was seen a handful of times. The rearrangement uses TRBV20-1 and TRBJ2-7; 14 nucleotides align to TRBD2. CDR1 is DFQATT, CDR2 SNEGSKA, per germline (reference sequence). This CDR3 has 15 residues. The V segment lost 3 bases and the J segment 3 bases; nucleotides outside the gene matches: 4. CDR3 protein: CSARTSGREYYEQYF. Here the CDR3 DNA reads TGCAGTGCTAGGACTAGCGGGAGGGAGTACTACGAGCAGTACTTC.

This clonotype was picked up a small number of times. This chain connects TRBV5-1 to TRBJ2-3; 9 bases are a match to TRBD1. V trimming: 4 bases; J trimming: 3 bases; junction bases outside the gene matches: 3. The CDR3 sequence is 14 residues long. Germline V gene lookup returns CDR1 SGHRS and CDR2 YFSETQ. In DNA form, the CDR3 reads TGCGCCAGCAGCGTGGGACAGGGAACAGATACGCAGTATTTT. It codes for CASSVGQGTDTQYF.

The CDR3 loop reads CASRGQIQETQYF. The CDR3 nucleotides are TGTGCCAGCAGGGGACAGATCCAAGAGACCCAGTACTTC. The chain joins TRBV2 to TRBJ2-5, with TRBD1 identical over 7 bases. This CDR3 is built from 13 residues. V was pared by 6 bases and J by 1 base, with 2 bases of the junction left unmatched. Germline CDR1 and CDR2: SNHLY and FYNNEI.

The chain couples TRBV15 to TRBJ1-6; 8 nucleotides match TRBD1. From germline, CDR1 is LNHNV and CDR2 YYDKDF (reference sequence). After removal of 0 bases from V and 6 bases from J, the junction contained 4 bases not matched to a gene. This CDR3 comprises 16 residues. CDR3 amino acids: CATSREIQGVNSPLHF. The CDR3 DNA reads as TGTGCCACCAGCAGAGAAATACAGGGGGTTAATTCACCCCTCCACTTT.

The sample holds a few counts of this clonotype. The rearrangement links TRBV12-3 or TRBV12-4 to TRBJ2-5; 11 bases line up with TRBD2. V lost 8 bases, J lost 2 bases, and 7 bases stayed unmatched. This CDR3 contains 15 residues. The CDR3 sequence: CASGGLAGGQETQYF. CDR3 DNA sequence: TGTGCCAGCGGGGGGCTAGCGGGAGGTCAAGAGACCCAGTACTTC.

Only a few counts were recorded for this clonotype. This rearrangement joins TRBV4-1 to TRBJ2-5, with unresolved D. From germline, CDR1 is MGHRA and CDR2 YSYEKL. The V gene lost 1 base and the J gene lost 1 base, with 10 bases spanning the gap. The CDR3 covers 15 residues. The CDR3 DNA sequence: TGCGCCAGCAGCCAAGTGATCACCCTCCAAGAGACCCAGTACTTC. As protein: CASSQVITLQETQYF.

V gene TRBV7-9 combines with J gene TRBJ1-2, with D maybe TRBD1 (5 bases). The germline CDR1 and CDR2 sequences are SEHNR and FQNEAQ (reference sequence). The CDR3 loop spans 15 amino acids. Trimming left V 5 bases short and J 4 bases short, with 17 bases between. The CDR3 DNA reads TGTGCCAGCAGCGAAGGCGGAACAGGAATCTATGGCTACACCTTC. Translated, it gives CASSEGGTGIYGYTF.

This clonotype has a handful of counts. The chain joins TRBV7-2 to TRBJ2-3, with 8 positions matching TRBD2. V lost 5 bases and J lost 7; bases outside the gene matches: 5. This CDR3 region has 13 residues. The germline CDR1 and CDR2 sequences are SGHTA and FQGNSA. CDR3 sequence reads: CASSRTSLNTQYF. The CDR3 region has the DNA TGTGCCAGCAGCAGGACTAGCTTAAATACGCAGTATTTT.

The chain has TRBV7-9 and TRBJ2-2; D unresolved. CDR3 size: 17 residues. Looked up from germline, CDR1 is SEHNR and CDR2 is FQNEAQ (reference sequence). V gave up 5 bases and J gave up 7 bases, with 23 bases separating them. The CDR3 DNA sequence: TGTGCCAGCAGCACCCCATTACAGTCGGGCGATGACGGGGAGCTGTTTTTT. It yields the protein CASSTPLQSGDDGELFF.

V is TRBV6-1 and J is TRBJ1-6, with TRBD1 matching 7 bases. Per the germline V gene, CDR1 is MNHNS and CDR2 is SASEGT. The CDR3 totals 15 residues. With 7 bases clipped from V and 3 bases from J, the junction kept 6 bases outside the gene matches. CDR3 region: CASTGRDSYNSPLHF. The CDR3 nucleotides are TGTGCCAGCACCGGTAGGGACAGCTATAATTCACCCCTCCACTTT.

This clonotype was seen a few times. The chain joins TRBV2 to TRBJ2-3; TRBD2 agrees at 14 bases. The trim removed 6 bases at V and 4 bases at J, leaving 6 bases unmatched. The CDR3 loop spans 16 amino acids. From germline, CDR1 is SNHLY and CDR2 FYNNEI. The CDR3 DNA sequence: TGTGCCAGCAGAGGACTAGCGGGAGGATGGTCAGATACGCAGTATTTT. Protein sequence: CASRGLAGGWSDTQYF.

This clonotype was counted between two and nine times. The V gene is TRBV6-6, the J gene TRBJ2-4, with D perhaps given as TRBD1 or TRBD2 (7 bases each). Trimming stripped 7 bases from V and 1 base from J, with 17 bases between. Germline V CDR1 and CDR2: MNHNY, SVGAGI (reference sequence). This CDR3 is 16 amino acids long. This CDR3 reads CASIPTRGGAKNIQYF. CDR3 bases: TGTGCCAGCATTCCAACCAGGGGGGGTGCCAAAAACATTCAGTACTTC.

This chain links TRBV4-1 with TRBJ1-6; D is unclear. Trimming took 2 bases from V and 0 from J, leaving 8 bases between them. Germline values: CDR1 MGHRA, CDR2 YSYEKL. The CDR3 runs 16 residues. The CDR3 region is CASSQKGSSYNSPLHF. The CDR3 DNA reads TGCGCCAGCAGCCAAAAAGGGAGCTCCTATAATTCACCCCTCCACTTT.

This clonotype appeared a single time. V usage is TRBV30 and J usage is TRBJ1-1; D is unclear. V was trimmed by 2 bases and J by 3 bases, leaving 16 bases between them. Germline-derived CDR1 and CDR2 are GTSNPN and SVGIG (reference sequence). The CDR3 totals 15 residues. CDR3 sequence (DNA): TGTGCCTGGAGTCTTAGACGGCCTAGGTACACTGAAGCTTTCTTT. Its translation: CAWSLRRPRYTEAFF.

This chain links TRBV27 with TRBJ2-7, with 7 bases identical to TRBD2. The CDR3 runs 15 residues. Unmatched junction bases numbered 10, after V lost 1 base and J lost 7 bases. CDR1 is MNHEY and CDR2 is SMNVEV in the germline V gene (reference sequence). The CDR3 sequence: CASSLYVAGPQEQYF. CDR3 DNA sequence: TGTGCCAGCAGTTTATATGTAGCGGGCCCACAGGAGCAGTACTTC.

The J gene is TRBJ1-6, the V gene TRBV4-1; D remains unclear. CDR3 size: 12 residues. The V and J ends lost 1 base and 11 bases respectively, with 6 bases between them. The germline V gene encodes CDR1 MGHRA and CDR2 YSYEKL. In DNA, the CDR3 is TGCGCCAGCAGCCAAGGGCAGACACCCCTCCACTTT. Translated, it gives CASSQGQTPLHF.